The source of this T cell receptor (beta chain) is a study of beta chain features in type 1 diabetes. About the research overall: The study examined about 110,000,000 sorted cells across all samples.

The CDR3 is 13 amino acids. V was pared by 5 bases and J by 3 bases, with 10 bases between. Per germline, CDR1 LNHNV and CDR2 YYDKDF (reference sequence). Findings and limits, study-wide: Cells expressing TCR highly could be over-represented by cDNA sequencing. Moderate yet significant TCRB CDR3 shortening was seen in Type 1 diabetes patients in all four CD4+ subsets.

Regarding this clone: What it recognizes is unknown.

Averaging around 110 mL, one heparinised blood draw came from each individual donor. Every bit of the isolated RNA underwent reverse transcription, so sequencing read expressed TCRB transcripts. An average of around 3.9 million reads was obtained for naive, central memory and regulatory T cell samples. Data came from immunoSEQ multiplex PCR; TCRdb stores just in-frame clones and leaves some out. The sample holds a few hundred thousand clones, roughly 20% seen once. Sequencing was carried out using naive CD4+ T cells from blood. J is TRBJ2-5 and V is TRBV15, with D possibly matching TRBD2 (5 bases). The receptor's source is a woman aged 40 to 49 with type 1 diabetes. CDR3 amino acids: CATSPGLEETQYF. In nucleotides, the CDR3 is TGTGCCACCAGCCCTGGACTGGAAGAGACCCAGTACTTC.